What follows are 29 T cell receptor beta chains derived from one specimen sequenced in a study of read filtering for tumor transcriptome and immune sequencing. The library was built from about 0.4 ug RNA with molecular barcoded adaptors for alpha/delta and beta/gamma chains. Each CDR3 protein gets one entry after TCRdb re-called the reads with MiXCR. The sample contains roughly 67,000 distinct CDR3 sequences, roughly 19% of which appear only once. Sample: a population of CD138-negative cells sorted from bone marrow. The receptors stem from a donor at least 40 years old with multiple myeloma.

The chain couples TRBV6-6 to TRBJ2-5; tentatively, D is TRBD2 (5 bases). V shed 0 bases and J shed 5 bases, with 10 bases lying between them. The length of the CDR3 is 14 residues. Germline CDR1 is MNHNY and CDR2 is SVGAGI (reference sequence). CDR3: CASSYSPGSETQYF. As DNA, the CDR3 is TGTGCCAGCAGTTACTCCCCGGGATCTGAGACCCAGTACTTC.

This clonotype was detected many times. V gene TRBV6-6 combines with J gene TRBJ2-5; D perhaps matches TRBD2 (5 bases). Germline V gene data show CDR1 as MNHNY and CDR2 as SVGAGI (reference sequence). Between the trimmed V and J ends, which lost 2 bases and 2 bases, there was a span of 15 bases. The CDR3 loop spans 16 amino acids. CDR3 coding DNA: TGTGCCAGCAGTTACGCGGCGGTTGGGAGTCAAGAGACCCAGTACTTC. This sequence encodes CASSYAAVGSQETQYF.

This clonotype was seen many times. The chain employs TRBV25-1 and TRBJ2-1; TRBD2 aligns across 9 bases. Losses at the gene ends were 1 base for V and 8 bases for J; bases not matched to a gene: 9. Looked up from germline, CDR1 is MGHDK and CDR2 is SYGVNS. This CDR3 has 16 residues. The DNA of the CDR3 is TGTGCCAGCAGTGAATTGATGGCGGGGGGGCGCGATGAGCAGTTCTTC. Translated: CASSELMAGGRDEQFF.

This clonotype was counted many times. The rearrangement joins TRBV7-2 to TRBJ1-5; 9 nucleotides agree with TRBD1. Germline V gives CDR1 SGHTA, CDR2 FQGNSA. Trimming at V came to 5 bases and at J to 5 bases, leaving 7 bases not matched to a gene. CDR3 length equals 15 residues. The CDR3 coding sequence is TGTGCCAGCAGCCGACGAGGACAGGGGTATCAGCCCCAGCATTTT. Protein: CASSRRGQGYQPQHF. The full variable domain, rest sourced from reference TRBV7-2 and TRBJ1-5, is GAGVSQSPSNKVTEKGKDVELRCDPISGHTALYWYRQSLGQGLEFLIYFQGNSAPDKSGLPSDRFSAERTGGSVSTLTIQRTQQEDSAVYLCASSRRGQGYQPQHFGDGTRLSIL.

This clonotype was seen repeatedly, ten times or more. V usage is TRBV5-5 and J usage is TRBJ2-4; D perhaps matches TRBD1 (7 bases). CDR1 is SGHKS and CDR2 is YYEKEE in the germline V gene (reference sequence). The V and J ends lost 4 bases and 0 bases respectively, with 17 bases between them. The CDR3 is 17 amino acids. The CDR3 here is CASSPRTGGVAKNIQYF. DNA of the CDR3: TGTGCCAGCAGCCCTCGGACAGGCGGGGTAGCCAAAAACATTCAGTACTTC.

This clonotype was counted ten times or more. The chain couples TRBV7-9 to TRBJ2-4; weak D call: TRBD2 (5 bases). Trimming removed 4 bases from V and 2 bases from J, with 15 bases in between. CDR1 and CDR2 from the germline V gene are SEHNR and FQNEAQ (reference sequence). CDR3 length equals 16 residues. The CDR3 region has the DNA TGTGCCAGCAGCTCTCCGATCGGGGTTACCAAAAACATTCAGTACTTC. It is translated as CASSSPIGVTKNIQYF.

The chain links TRBV7-8 to TRBJ2-7; D gene unclear. CDR1 is SGHVS, CDR2 FQNEAQ, per germline. V gave up 0 bases and J gave up 6 bases, with 18 bases separating them. This CDR3 is 16 amino acids long. CDR3 sequence reads: CASSLATATLPFEQYF. The CDR3 DNA sequence: TGTGCCAGCAGCTTAGCGACGGCTACGCTCCCCTTCGAGCAGTACTTC.

The table lists this clonotype with a few counts. V and J are TRBV19 and TRBJ2-3; 9 nucleotides align to TRBD1. The germline CDR1 and CDR2 sequences are LNHDA and SQIVND (reference sequence). CDR3 size: 15 residues. V lost 5 bases and J lost 4; bases outside the gene matches: 7. The CDR3 loop reads CASSDTGGVADTQYF. The CDR3 coding sequence is TGTGCCAGTAGTGACACAGGGGGCGTCGCAGATACGCAGTATTTT.

This clonotype was observed many times. V and J are TRBV6-5 and TRBJ1-1; D remains unclear. Per the germline V gene, CDR1 is MNHEY and CDR2 is SVGAGI. The CDR3 covers 12 residues. V gave up 10 bases and J gave up 5 bases, with 14 bases separating them. Written as DNA, the CDR3 is TGTGCCACCCAGGCTGGGAAGACTGAAGCTTTCTTT. Its protein is CATQAGKTEAFF.

This clonotype was counted ten times or more. This chain uses TRBV21-1 with TRBJ2-1; the table gives TRBD2 as D, unverified against the DNA. TRBV21-1 counts as a pseudogene. The CDR3 covers 15 residues. The CDR3: CASTGTSASYNEQFF. The CDR3 DNA sequence: TGTGCCAGCACCGGGACTAGCGCTTCCTACAATGAGCAGTTCTTC.

At least ten counts were recorded for this clonotype. V gene TRBV7-9 combines with J gene TRBJ2-7; D gene unclear. With 4 bases removed from V and 3 bases from J, the gap between germline ends came to 10 bases. CDR1 SEHNR and CDR2 FQNEAQ come from the germline V gene (reference sequence). CDR3 size: 13 residues. The CDR3 region is CASSSGVVYEQYF. The CDR3 nucleotides read TGTGCCAGCAGCTCGGGTGTTGTCTACGAGCAGTACTTC. Variable domain in full (rest from reference TRBV7-9 and TRBJ2-7): DTGVSQNPRHKITKRGQNVTFRCDPISEHNRLYWYRQTLGQGPEFLTYFQNEAQLEKSRLLSDRFSAERPKGSFSTLEIQRTEQGDSAMYLCASSSGVVYEQYFGPGTRLTVT.

This clonotype was observed many times. The chain has TRBV5-6 and TRBJ1-2, with no clear D. Trimming removed 1 base from V and 2 bases from J, with 9 bases in between. The CDR3 spans 14 residues. CDR1 is SGHDT, CDR2 YYEEEE, per germline. CDR3 coding DNA: TGTGCCAGCAGCTTGTGGAGACCCAACTATGGCTACACCTTC. Amino acids: CASSLWRPNYGYTF.

This clonotype was detected ten times or more. The V gene is TRBV6-6, the J gene TRBJ1-4, with a possible D match to TRBD1 (6 bases). CDR3 length equals 14 residues. Per the germline V gene, CDR1 is MNHNY and CDR2 is SVGAGI (reference sequence). V was trimmed by 5 bases and J by 6 bases, leaving 13 bases between them. The CDR3 nucleotides are TGTGCCAGCAGTGTGTCAGGGGACTATGAAAAACTGTTTTTT. It yields the protein CASSVSGDYEKLFF.

To note about this clonotype: A read error is possible here, since a much larger clone lies one base away. The CDR3 coding sequence is TGCGCCAGCAGCTTGGGGGCAGGGGCTGAAGCTCTCTTT. Translating it yields CASSLGAGAEALF. The chain recombines TRBV5-1 with TRBJ1-1; D perhaps matches TRBD1 (6 bases). Germline V gene data show CDR1 as SGHRS and CDR2 as YFSETQ. The length of the CDR3 is 13 residues. Full variable domain (rest looked up from reference TRBV5-1 and TRBJ1-1): KAGVTQTPRYLIKTRGQQVTLSCSPISGHRSVSWYQQTPGQGLQFLFEYFSETQRNKGNFPGRFSGRQFSNSRSEMNVSTLELGDSALYLCASSLGAGAEALFGQGTRLTVV.

This clonotype has a count of ten or more. CDR3 amino acids: CASSVLPGTGGGSPQHF. The DNA of the CDR3 is TGTGCCAGCAGTGTCCTCCCCGGGACAGGGGGTGGTTCGCCCCAGCATTTT. The chain is built from TRBV28 and TRBJ1-5; 11 nucleotides line up with TRBD1. The junction had 15 bases not matched to a gene; V was cut back by 5 bases and J by 9 bases. The CDR3 sequence is 17 residues long. Looked up from germline, CDR1 is MDHEN and CDR2 is SYDVKM.

V usage is TRBV19 and J usage is TRBJ1-3; no definite D call. Trimming removed 6 bases from V and 0 bases from J, with 12 bases in between. The CDR3 loop spans 15 amino acids. Germline V gene data show CDR1 as LNHDA and CDR2 as SQIVND (reference sequence). Written as DNA, the CDR3 is TGTGCCAGTAGCGCGGACGGCAGCTCTGGAAACACCATATATTTT. The encoded protein is CASSADGSSGNTIYF.

This clonotype was picked up many times. The chain links TRBV3-1 to TRBJ2-5; either TRBD1 or TRBD2 may fit D (6 bases each). The CDR3 totals 19 residues. The V and J ends lost 1 base and 0 bases respectively, with 21 bases between them. Looked up from germline, CDR1 is LGHDT and CDR2 is YNNKEL (reference sequence). The CDR3 sequence: CASSQGGRGPETYQETQYF. The CDR3 nucleotides read TGTGCCAGCAGCCAAGGGGGTCGGGGGCCGGAGACGTACCAAGAGACCCAGTACTTC.

In this sample, this clonotype turned up once. A clone one base away is much larger, so this may be a read error. The chain combines TRBV19 with TRBJ2-5; maybe TRBD2 (6 bases). This CDR3 has 15 amino acids. The germline gives CDR1 LNHDA, CDR2 SQIVND (reference sequence). Here the CDR3 reads CVSTPGLSRGETQYF. The CDR3 DNA sequence: TGTGTCAGTACCCCGGGACTTTCGAGGGGAGAGACCCAGTACTTC.

A few counts support this clonotype. The V gene is TRBV28, the J gene TRBJ2-7, with D unclear. V lost 1 base, J lost 6 bases, and 7 bases lay in between. The CDR3 contains 12 residues. The germline gives CDR1 MDHEN, CDR2 SYDVKM. CDR3 sequence: CASSLSSLEQYF. In DNA, the CDR3 is TGTGCCAGCAGTTTATCGAGTCTCGAGCAGTACTTC.

With respect to this clonotype: One junction end disagrees with the germline gene, perhaps due to a read error. This rearrangement joins TRBV20-1 to TRBJ2-1, with D uncertain. The CDR3 loop spans 14 amino acids. Germline assignment: CDR1 DFQATT and CDR2 SNEGSKA (reference sequence). The CDR3, as DNA: TGCAGTGCTAGACCCCCGGCGGATCTTGGAATCCGGCTCTTC. Its protein product is CSARPPADLGIRLF.

This clonotype was counted many times. The rearrangement joins TRBV7-6 to TRBJ2-1; perhaps D is TRBD1 or TRBD2 (7 bases each). This CDR3 is 18 amino acids long. Germline loops: CDR1 SGHVS, CDR2 FNYEAQ. The V end lost 1 base, the J end lost 3 bases, and 19 bases lay between the germline ends. The CDR3 loop reads CASSLGGGGGSIYNEQFF. In DNA form, the CDR3 reads TGTGCCAGCAGCTTAGGGGGGGGAGGGGGCAGTATCTACAATGAGCAGTTCTTC.

The chain is built from TRBV30 and TRBJ2-3, with D unclear. Germline V gives CDR1 GTSNPN, CDR2 SVGIG (reference sequence). V was cut by 1 base and J by 4 bases, with 12 bases left in between. The length of the CDR3 is 14 residues. The CDR3 DNA reads TGTGCCTGGAGTGAGCGACTGTCCGCAGATACGCAGTATTTT. Its protein product is CAWSERLSADTQYF.

The table lists this clonotype with many counts. This chain uses TRBV20-1 with TRBJ2-5, with 9 bases fitting TRBD2. This CDR3 spans 14 amino acids. The germline V gene encodes CDR1 DFQATT and CDR2 SNEGSKA (reference sequence). V was clipped by 7 bases and J by 4 bases; unmatched bases: 10. The DNA of the CDR3 is TGCAGTGTCTTAGCGGGAGAGGGTAGAGAGACCCAGTACTTC. This encodes CSVLAGEGRETQYF.

This clonotype was seen repeatedly, ten times or more. The chain combines TRBV18 with TRBJ1-1; the D is unclear. CDR1 is KGHSH and CDR2 is LQKENI in the germline V gene. V was pared by 4 bases and J by 4 bases, with 10 bases between. This CDR3 has 13 amino acids. DNA of the CDR3: TGTGCCAGCTCACGTACGGGCGGCACTGAAGCTTTCTTT. Its translation: CASSRTGGTEAFF. Drawing the rest from reference TRBV18 and TRBJ1-1, the complete variable domain is NAGVMQNPRHLVRRRGQEARLRCSPMKGHSHVYWYRQLPEEGLKFMVYLQKENIIDESGMPKERFSAEFPKEGPSILRIQQVVRGDSAAYFCASSRTGGTEAFFGQGTRLTVV.

This clonotype showed up many times. This chain uses TRBV20-1 with TRBJ2-1; D perhaps matches TRBD1 (6 bases). Germline loops: CDR1 DFQATT, CDR2 SNEGSKA (reference sequence). The V gene lost 5 bases and the J gene lost 6 bases, with 11 bases spanning the gap. The CDR3 sequence is 12 residues long. Written as DNA, the CDR3 is TGCAGTGCTGAGGACAGCAGCAATGAGCAGTTCTTC. Translation: CSAEDSSNEQFF.

The table lists this clonotype with a few counts. This chain uses TRBV20-1 with TRBJ2-7, with no clear D. The CDR3 loop spans 12 amino acids. V was cut by 3 bases and J by 3 bases, with 9 bases left in between. Per the germline V gene, CDR1 is DFQATT and CDR2 is SNEGSKA (reference sequence). CDR3 residues: CSASPSFYEQYF. The CDR3, as DNA: TGCAGTGCTAGCCCCTCTTTCTACGAGCAGTACTTC.

Ten or more counts support this clonotype. V is TRBV2 and J is TRBJ2-1, with D possibly called TRBD1 or TRBD2 (5 bases each). Trimming took 8 bases from V and 2 from J, leaving 10 bases between them. There are 13 residues in the CDR3. Looked up from germline, CDR1 is SNHLY and CDR2 is FYNNEI. This CDR3 reads CASETGPYNEQFF. For the CDR3, the DNA is TGTGCCAGCGAAACGGGGCCCTACAATGAGCAGTTCTTC.

By sample fraction, this clonotype is medium-sized. The chain carries TRBV20-1 and TRBJ2-1; 9 bases are a match to TRBD2. This CDR3 has 14 amino acids. Germline V gene lookup returns CDR1 DFQATT and CDR2 SNEGSKA (reference sequence). J gave up 4 bases and V 1 base, and 2 bases lay outside the gene matches. CDR3 bases: TGCAGTGCTAGAGGGCTAGCGGGATACAATGAGCAGTTCTTC. As protein: CSARGLAGYNEQFF.

At least ten counts were recorded for this clonotype. The chain recombines TRBV28 with TRBJ2-1, with 8 positions matching TRBD2. Unmatched junction bases numbered 3, after V lost 1 base and J lost 10 bases. Germline V gene data show CDR1 as MDHEN and CDR2 as SYDVKM. The CDR3 consists of 13 residues. CDR3 in DNA: TGTGCCAGCAGTTTATTTATAGCGGGGGAGCAGTTCTTC. This codes for CASSLFIAGEQFF.